The 10 T cell receptor beta chains listed next were all sequenced from one sample in a study of T cells in Graves' hyperthyroidism and ophthalmopathy. Amplification of TCR beta CDR3 regions used RNA as the template. The primer set for the first-round RT-PCR of the TCR CDR3 was HTBI. From the multiplex PCR reads, TCRdb called clonotypes with MiXCR, one entry per CDR3 protein. The profile shows hundreds of thousands of distinct CDR3 sequences, about a fifth of them singletons. Specimen: blood. All receptors come from a man aged 30-40 years with Graves' ophthalmopathy.

The rearrangement joins TRBV6-2 or TRBV6-3 to TRBJ2-1, with TRBD2 identical over 8 bases. Trimming cost V 4 bases and J 7 bases; bases outside gene matches: 9. The CDR3 runs 15 residues. The germline V gene has CDR1 MNHEY and CDR2 SVGEGT. The CDR3: CASSFGLAGTNEQFF. In DNA, the CDR3 is TGTGCCAGCAGTTTCGGGCTAGCGGGCACTAATGAGCAGTTCTTC.

This clonotype showed up many times. V usage is TRBV24-1 and J usage is TRBJ2-5; D ambiguous. V was clipped by 4 bases and J by 4 bases, with 3 bases between them. The germline CDR1 and CDR2 sequences are KGHDR and SFDVKD. This CDR3 contains 11 residues. The CDR3 loop is CATSDGETQYF. CDR3 nucleotides: TGTGCCACCAGTGACGGAGAGACCCAGTACTTC.

This clonotype was counted at least ten times. The genes are TRBV2 and TRBJ2-1, with 7 positions matching TRBD2. CDR3 size: 16 residues. V shed 5 bases, J shed 7 bases, and the junction held 14 bases outside the gene matches. CDR1 and CDR2 from the germline V gene are SNHLY and FYNNEI. CDR3 nucleotides: TGTGCCAGCAGTATTTCGGGACTATGGTTGATTAATGAGCAGTTCTTC. The encoded protein is CASSISGLWLINEQFF.

This clonotype was seen many times. This chain links TRBV6-2 or TRBV6-3 with TRBJ2-1; TRBD2 agrees at 7 bases. CDR1 and CDR2 (germline): MNHEY, SVGEGT. J gave up 5 bases and V 0 bases, and 7 bases lay outside the gene matches. The CDR3 loop spans 16 amino acids. Here the CDR3 reads CASSYSGWGGDNEQFF. Here the CDR3 DNA reads TGTGCCAGCAGTTACTCGGGGTGGGGGGGAGACAATGAGCAGTTCTTC.

This clonotype was seen only a few times. The V gene is TRBV6-1, the J gene TRBJ2-7, with 7 nucleotides matching TRBD2. CDR1 and CDR2 from the germline V gene are MNHNS and SASEGT. J gave up 4 bases and V 7 bases, and 10 bases lay outside the gene matches. The CDR3 consists of 14 residues. CDR3 nucleotides: TGTGCCAGCAACCAGGGAGGGGACGGGTACGAGCAGTACTTC. This translates into CASNQGGDGYEQYF.

This clonotype has a count of ten or more. The J gene is TRBJ2-7, the V gene TRBV28; D is tentatively TRBD1 or TRBD2 (5 bases each). Germline lookup yields CDR1 MDHEN and CDR2 SYDVKM. The CDR3 has 13 amino acids. Trimming took off 3 bases at V and 3 bases at J, with 9 bases between the two ends. CDR3 DNA: TGTGCCAGCAGTTTGAGGGGCCACTACGAGCAGTACTTC. Its protein is CASSLRGHYEQYF. The complete variable domain, with remaining parts taken from reference TRBV28 and TRBJ2-7, reads DVKVTQSSRYLVKRTGEKVFLECVQDMDHENMFWYRQDPGLGLRLIYFSYDVKMKEKGDIPEGYSVSREKKERFSLILESASTNQTSMYLCASSLRGHYEQYFGPGTRLTVT.

In this sample, this clonotype turned up a few times. V and J are TRBV10-3 and TRBJ1-2, with D perhaps TRBD1 (5 bases). The germline gives CDR1 ENHRY, CDR2 SYGVKD. CDR3 size: 13 residues. With 8 bases removed from V and 3 bases from J, the gap between germline ends came to 13 bases. The CDR3 here is CAIGTRVDYGYTF. CDR3 sequence (DNA): TGTGCCATCGGGACCCGGGTTGACTATGGCTACACCTTC.

This clonotype was recorded at least ten times. The V call is TRBV11-1, the J call TRBJ2-7; D gene unclear. Germline V gene data show CDR1 as SGHAT and CDR2 as FQDESV (reference sequence). Trimming removed 4 bases at V and 5 bases at J, with 21 bases between. The CDR3 sequence is 16 residues long. The DNA of the CDR3 is TGTGCCAGCAGCTCCGGTTACCGACTGATCGACGACGAGCAGTACTTC. Its protein is CASSSGYRLIDDEQYF. The complete variable domain, with remaining parts taken from reference TRBV11-1 and TRBJ2-7, reads EAEVAQSPRYKITEKSQAVAFWCDPISGHATLYWYRQILGQGPELLVQFQDESVVDDSQLPKDRFSAERLKGVDSTLKIQPAELGDSAMYLCASSSGYRLIDDEQYFGPGTRLTVT.

The chain combines TRBV2 with TRBJ1-2; unclear D gene. V shed 7 bases and J shed 8 bases, with 20 bases lying between them. Germline V gene lookup returns CDR1 SNHLY and CDR2 FYNNEI. This CDR3 spans 14 amino acids. This CDR3 reads CASKLEVGDRGYTF. CDR3 nucleotides: TGTGCCAGCAAACTCGAGGTCGGGGATAGGGGCTACACCTTC. Based on the CDR3 plus reference TRBV2 and TRBJ1-2, the full variable domain is EPEVTQTPSHQVTQMGQEVILRCVPISNHLYFYWYRQILGQKVEFLVSFYNNEISEKSEIFDDQFSVERPDGSNFTLKIRSTKLEDSAMYFCASKLEVGDRGYTFGSGTRLTVV.

The table lists this clonotype with many counts. In DNA form, the CDR3 reads TGTGCCAGCAGCAGCGACAGGGCGTACTATGGCTACACCTTC. This translates into CASSSDRAYYGYTF. The genes are TRBV7-9 and TRBJ1-2, with 7 bases aligning to TRBD1. After removal of 5 bases from V and 3 bases from J, the junction contained 6 bases not matched to a gene. Germline CDR1 and CDR2: SEHNR and FQNEAQ (reference sequence). CDR3 size: 14 residues.